A selection of T cell receptor beta chains follows, all from one sample in a study of memory CD4+ T cells and cytomegalovirus serostatus. Measured with immunoSEQ multiplex PCR; TCRdb has only the in-frame clones, and not every one. The sample yields 40,000 to 55,000 clones, about 86% seen once. Material for sequencing was memory CD4+ T cells from blood. Receptors originate from an adult in good health and CMV-seropositive. Both conserved end residues are part of each CDR3. Each record gives: J gene, V gene, D gene, clone size, CDR3 DNA, CDR3 protein. D genes are given only for firm matches. A row's size may be missing; if present it is once, few, many or a size class.

j_gene: TRBJ2-7; v_gene: TRBV4-2; d_gene: TRBD2; abundance: -; CDR3nt: TGTGCCAGCAGCCAAGGGCCCCCAACTAGCGGGAGGAGTTACGAGCAGTACTTC; CDR3aa: CASSQGPPTSGRSYEQYF
j_gene: TRBJ2-3; v_gene: TRBV7-9; d_gene: -; abundance: -; CDR3nt: TGTGCCAGCAGCATCGGACCGGGCACAGATACGCAGTATTTT; CDR3aa: CASSIGPGTDTQYF
j_gene: TRBJ2-7; v_gene: TRBV5-5; d_gene: TRBD2; abundance: -; CDR3nt: TGTGCCAGCAGCTTGAGCAGGTCCGGGACTAGCGGGAGGGCCTCCTACGAGCAGTACTTC; CDR3aa: CASSLSRSGTSGRASYEQYF
j_gene: TRBJ1-6; v_gene: TRBV5-5; d_gene: -; abundance: few; CDR3nt: TGTGCCAGCAGCCGGACAGACTCACCCCTCCACTTT; CDR3aa: CASSRTDSPLHF
j_gene: TRBJ1-2; v_gene: TRBV18; d_gene: TRBD1; abundance: -; CDR3nt: TGTGCCAGCTCACCACGGACGGGACAGGGAAAGGCAGACACCTTC; CDR3aa: CASSPRTGQGKADTF
j_gene: TRBJ2-7; v_gene: TRBV7-6; d_gene: TRBD2; abundance: once; CDR3nt: TGTGCCAGCAGCTCGGGGGGGGATCCCTACGAGCAGTACTTC; CDR3aa: CASSSGGDPYEQYF
j_gene: TRBJ1-4; v_gene: TRBV6-6; d_gene: -; abundance: once; CDR3nt: TGTGCCAGCAGTTCGGAAGGGACTAATGAAAAACTGTTTTTT; CDR3aa: CASSSEGTNEKLFF
j_gene: TRBJ1-4; v_gene: TRBV7-9; d_gene: -; abundance: -; CDR3nt: TGTGCCAGCAGCTTCGGAGGGGCAGATGAAAAACTGTTTTTT; CDR3aa: CASSFGGADEKLFF
j_gene: TRBJ2-3; v_gene: TRBV29-1; d_gene: TRBD2; abundance: -; CDR3nt: TGCAGCGTCCTAGGACTAGCGGGGAACACAGATACGCAGTATTTT; CDR3aa: CSVLGLAGNTDTQYF
j_gene: TRBJ1-6; v_gene: TRBV7-3; d_gene: -; abundance: -; CDR3nt: TGTGCCAGCAGCTTAGGGGGGGCCAATTCACCCCTCCACTTT; CDR3aa: CASSLGGANSPLHF
j_gene: TRBJ2-5; v_gene: TRBV5-6; d_gene: TRBD1; abundance: -; CDR3nt: TGTGCCAGCAGCCCGACAGGGTCGCAGACCCAGTACTTC; CDR3aa: CASSPTGSQTQYF
j_gene: TRBJ2-2; v_gene: TRBV27; d_gene: -; abundance: -; CDR3nt: TGTGCCAGCAGTTTACGGGGGACGAACACCGGGGAGCTGTTTTTT; CDR3aa: CASSLRGTNTGELFF
j_gene: TRBJ1-5; v_gene: TRBV7-8; d_gene: -; abundance: -; CDR3nt: TGTGCCACCGCCTTACAATGGGGTCAGCCCCAGCATTTT; CDR3aa: CATALQWGQPQHF
j_gene: TRBJ1-1; v_gene: TRBV27; d_gene: -; abundance: -; CDR3nt: TGTGCCAGCAGGGACGTAGGGAAATGGTTTTATAACACTGAAGCTTTCTTT; CDR3aa: CASRDVGKWFYNTEAFF
j_gene: TRBJ2-5; v_gene: TRBV4-3; d_gene: -; abundance: -; CDR3nt: TGCGCCAGCAGCCAAGGAACATATAACCAAGAGACCCAGTACTTC; CDR3aa: CASSQGTYNQETQYF
j_gene: TRBJ2-7; v_gene: TRBV7-2; d_gene: -; abundance: -; CDR3nt: TGTGCCAGCAGCTCTACCTCCTACGAGCAGTACTTC; CDR3aa: CASSSTSYEQYF
j_gene: TRBJ2-4; v_gene: TRBV29-1; d_gene: -; abundance: few; CDR3nt: TGCAGCGTTACTCTGACAGGAGTAGATGTTCAGTACTTC; CDR3aa: CSVTLTGVDVQYF
j_gene: TRBJ2-3; v_gene: TRBV5-1; d_gene: -; abundance: -; CDR3nt: TGCGCCAGCAGCTTGGCGATCGGCAGCACAGATACGCAGTATTTT; CDR3aa: CASSLAIGSTDTQYF
j_gene: TRBJ1-2; v_gene: TRBV7-9; d_gene: -; abundance: -; CDR3nt: TGTGCCAGCAGCCAGGATCCCCGCTATGGCTACACCTTC; CDR3aa: CASSQDPRYGYTF
j_gene: TRBJ1-5; v_gene: TRBV27; d_gene: -; abundance: -; CDR3nt: TGTGCCAGCAGTTTGTCGGGAATTAACCAATTTCAGCCCCAGCATTTT; CDR3aa: CASSLSGINQFQPQHF
j_gene: TRBJ2-3; v_gene: TRBV5-1; d_gene: -; abundance: -; CDR3nt: TGCGCCAGCAGCCAACAGGGTCCACCAGATACGCAGTATTTT; CDR3aa: CASSQQGPPDTQYF
j_gene: TRBJ1-2; v_gene: TRBV5-4; d_gene: -; abundance: once; CDR3nt: TGTGCCAGCAGCTTTCCGGAAAACTATGGCTACACCTTC; CDR3aa: CASSFPENYGYTF
j_gene: TRBJ2-7; v_gene: TRBV30; d_gene: -; abundance: -; CDR3nt: TGTGCCTGGAGTTGGAAGGCTGACGAGCAGTACTTC; CDR3aa: CAWSWKADEQYF
j_gene: TRBJ1-1; v_gene: TRBV7-2; d_gene: -; abundance: -; CDR3nt: TGTGCCAGCAGCTTAGTGGGGACGCAGACTGAAGCTTTCTTT; CDR3aa: CASSLVGTQTEAFF
j_gene: TRBJ2-7; v_gene: TRBV2; d_gene: -; abundance: -; CDR3nt: TGTGCCAGCAGGTTAGACTCCTACGAGCAGTACTTC; CDR3aa: CASRLDSYEQYF
j_gene: TRBJ1-1; v_gene: TRBV18; d_gene: -; abundance: -; CDR3nt: TGTGCCAGCTCACCACCGGTGAAGGGGCACTTGAACACTGAAGCTTTCTTT; CDR3aa: CASSPPVKGHLNTEAFF
j_gene: TRBJ2-1; v_gene: TRBV5-1; d_gene: -; abundance: -; CDR3nt: TGCGCCAGCAGTTTTGGGGACGATTACAATGAGCAGTTCTTC; CDR3aa: CASSFGDDYNEQFF
j_gene: TRBJ2-7; v_gene: TRBV18; d_gene: -; abundance: -; CDR3nt: TGTGCCAGCTCACCAAGCGCTAGCCCCTACGAGCAGTACTTC; CDR3aa: CASSPSASPYEQYF
j_gene: TRBJ2-7; v_gene: TRBV13; d_gene: -; abundance: -; CDR3nt: TGTGCCAGCAGCCGCACAAGGAGCCGCGAGCAGTACTTC; CDR3aa: CASSRTRSREQYF
j_gene: TRBJ2-3; v_gene: TRBV4-3; d_gene: -; abundance: -; CDR3nt: TGCGCCAGCAGTCCCTCCCAGGGGTGGGTAGATACGCAGTATTTT; CDR3aa: CASSPSQGWVDTQYF
j_gene: TRBJ2-7; v_gene: TRBV12-5; d_gene: TRBD1; abundance: once; CDR3nt: TGTGCTAGTGGTTTCGGACAGGGCTACGAGCAGTACTTC; CDR3aa: CASGFGQGYEQYF
j_gene: TRBJ1-2; v_gene: TRBV5-4; d_gene: TRBD1; abundance: few; CDR3nt: TGTGCCAGCAGTACACTGCCTCCCGGACGGGACAGGGGCGGCTACACCTTC; CDR3aa: CASSTLPPGRDRGGYTF
j_gene: TRBJ2-5; v_gene: TRBV11-2; d_gene: -; abundance: -; CDR3nt: TGTGCCAGCAGTTTTACCTTGGAGACCCAGTACTTC; CDR3aa: CASSFTLETQYF
j_gene: TRBJ2-2; v_gene: TRBV2; d_gene: TRBD1; abundance: -; CDR3nt: TGTGCCAGCAGTGCCCCGGGCAGGGGGCAAACCGGGGAGCTGTTTTTT; CDR3aa: CASSAPGRGQTGELFF
j_gene: TRBJ2-1; v_gene: TRBV9; d_gene: -; abundance: few; CDR3nt: TGTGCCAGCAGCCCGTTAGCGAACTCCCCCTACAATGAGCAGTTCTTC; CDR3aa: CASSPLANSPYNEQFF
j_gene: TRBJ2-1; v_gene: TRBV7-2; d_gene: TRBD2; abundance: -; CDR3nt: TGTGCCAGCAGCCCAGGACTAGCGGGAGGAGGCGATGAGCAGTTCTTC; CDR3aa: CASSPGLAGGGDEQFF
j_gene: TRBJ2-3; v_gene: TRBV29-1; d_gene: -; abundance: -; CDR3nt: TGCAGCGTTGACACGCGGGTGGGCACAGATACGCAGTATTTT; CDR3aa: CSVDTRVGTDTQYF
j_gene: TRBJ2-7; v_gene: TRBV5-1; d_gene: -; abundance: -; CDR3nt: TGCGCCAGCAGCTTGGGCCCTGACAGTCGAGCTTACTACGAGCAGTACTTC; CDR3aa: CASSLGPDSRAYYEQYF
j_gene: TRBJ2-3; v_gene: TRBV7-2; d_gene: -; abundance: -; CDR3nt: TGTGCCAGCAGCTCCCCTAGGGATACGCAGTATTTT; CDR3aa: CASSSPRDTQYF
j_gene: TRBJ1-4; v_gene: TRBV4-1; d_gene: -; abundance: -; CDR3nt: TGCGCCAGCAGCAAAGACCCCTCCGGAGAAAAACTGTTTTTT; CDR3aa: CASSKDPSGEKLFF
j_gene: TRBJ1-1; v_gene: TRBV9; d_gene: -; abundance: -; CDR3nt: TGTGCCAGCAGCGTACTAACAGGTTGGAACACTGAAGCTTTCTTT; CDR3aa: CASSVLTGWNTEAFF
j_gene: TRBJ2-1; v_gene: TRBV7-2; d_gene: TRBD2; abundance: -; CDR3nt: TGTGCCAGCAGCACCCGGACTAGCGCGGGATACAATGAGCAGTTCTTC; CDR3aa: CASSTRTSAGYNEQFF
j_gene: TRBJ2-3; v_gene: TRBV5-4; d_gene: TRBD2; abundance: -; CDR3nt: TGTGCCAGCAGCTCGCAGGGGGGACTAGCGGGATCCTATACGCAGTATTTT; CDR3aa: CASSSQGGLAGSYTQYF
j_gene: TRBJ2-2; v_gene: TRBV19; d_gene: -; abundance: -; CDR3nt: TGTGCCAGTAGTATCGTTGGTCCCGGGGAGCTGTTTTTT; CDR3aa: CASSIVGPGELFF
j_gene: TRBJ2-7; v_gene: TRBV27; d_gene: TRBD1; abundance: -; CDR3nt: TGTGCCAGCCGGCCGGGACAGGGGTTCCCGACCTACGAGCAGTACTTC; CDR3aa: CASRPGQGFPTYEQYF
j_gene: TRBJ1-1; v_gene: TRBV6-6; d_gene: -; abundance: -; CDR3nt: TGTGCCAGCAGGACCTCAGGGACTGAAGCTTTCTTT; CDR3aa: CASRTSGTEAFF
j_gene: TRBJ2-7; v_gene: TRBV19; d_gene: TRBD1; abundance: -; CDR3nt: TGTGCCAGTAGTGGGGAACAGGGGGCGAGCGAGCAGTACTTC; CDR3aa: CASSGEQGASEQYF
j_gene: TRBJ1-5; v_gene: TRBV10-3; d_gene: -; abundance: -; CDR3nt: TGTGCCATCAGTGAGAACGGGGACAATCAGCCCCAGCATTTT; CDR3aa: CAISENGDNQPQHF
j_gene: TRBJ1-1; v_gene: TRBV6-6; d_gene: TRBD1; abundance: -; CDR3nt: TGTGCCAGCAGTTTCACCCGGGACAGGGTAACTGAAGCTTTCTTT; CDR3aa: CASSFTRDRVTEAFF
j_gene: TRBJ2-7; v_gene: TRBV7-2; d_gene: TRBD2; abundance: -; CDR3nt: TGTGCCAGCAGCTCCCAAGGAGCGGGGGGGGCTTACGAGCAGTACTTC; CDR3aa: CASSSQGAGGAYEQYF
j_gene: TRBJ2-2; v_gene: TRBV6-5; d_gene: TRBD2; abundance: -; CDR3nt: TGTGCCAGCAGTTCCTCGGGGGGCACCGGGGAGCTGTTTTTT; CDR3aa: CASSSSGGTGELFF
j_gene: TRBJ2-7; v_gene: TRBV30; d_gene: TRBD2; abundance: -; CDR3nt: TGTGCCTGGAGTGTGTCTAGCGGATTTTACGAGCAGTACTTC; CDR3aa: CAWSVSSGFYEQYF
j_gene: TRBJ2-1; v_gene: TRBV7-9; d_gene: TRBD2; abundance: -; CDR3nt: TGTGCCAGCAGCTTTAGCGGGAGCGTTGCCTACAATGAGCAGTTCTTC; CDR3aa: CASSFSGSVAYNEQFF
j_gene: TRBJ2-1; v_gene: TRBV27; d_gene: -; abundance: once; CDR3nt: TGTGCCAGCAGTTTTAGGTTCTCCTACAATGAGCAGTTCTTC; CDR3aa: CASSFRFSYNEQFF